Listed below are T cell receptor beta chains from one sample, sequenced in a study of T cell responses to AZD1222 COVID-19 vaccine. Sequencing was performed with immunoSEQ multiplex PCR; in TCRdb, only in-frame clones are kept and a portion is missing. The sample lists over 150,000 clones; approximately 90% were seen once. The sequenced sample was peripheral blood, obtained 28 days after the second AZD1222 dose. Receptor source: an adult who received the AZD1222 COVID-19 vaccine. CDR3s include the opening cysteine and the closing phenylalanine or tryptophan. A D gene is named only where the DNA matches it firmly. Expanded clones are given a class, and other clones once, few, many or no size at all.

j_call: TRBJ2-2
clone_size: once
v_call: TRBV5-1
d_call: TRBD1
cdr3_nt: TGCGCCAGCAGCTTGGGGGACAGGGCGAACACCGGGGAGCTGTTTTTT
cdr3_aa: CASSLGDRANTGELFF

j_call: TRBJ1-5
clone_size: NA
v_call: TRBV6-1
d_call: NA
cdr3_nt: TGTGCCAGCAGTGAAGTTAGCATCGGCAATCAGCCCCAGCATTTT
cdr3_aa: CASSEVSIGNQPQHF

j_call: TRBJ1-5
clone_size: NA
v_call: TRBV7-8
d_call: NA
cdr3_nt: TGTGCCAGCAGCTTGGACCCGAAAACGGGGGGCAATCAGCCCCAGCATTTT
cdr3_aa: CASSLDPKTGGNQPQHF

j_call: TRBJ1-4
clone_size: NA
v_call: TRBV6-5
d_call: TRBD1
cdr3_nt: TGTGCCAGCAGTTACTTGGGGACAGCGATAGAAAAACTGTTTTTT
cdr3_aa: CASSYLGTAIEKLFF

j_call: TRBJ1-6
clone_size: NA
v_call: TRBV5-1
d_call: NA
cdr3_nt: TGCGCCAGCAGCTTGGGAATTGGGGAGGCTCGGTCACCCCTCCACTTT
cdr3_aa: CASSLGIGEARSPLHF

j_call: TRBJ2-7
clone_size: NA
v_call: TRBV3-1/TRBV3-2
d_call: NA
cdr3_nt: TGTGCCAGCAGCCCGGCCGTCGGGTCCTACGAGCAGTACTTC
cdr3_aa: CASSPAVGSYEQYF

j_call: TRBJ1-1
clone_size: NA
v_call: TRBV5-4
d_call: NA
cdr3_nt: TGTGCCAGCAGCTTGGGGACCCCTTATGACAGGAACACTGAAGCTTTCTTT
cdr3_aa: CASSLGTPYDRNTEAFF

j_call: TRBJ1-5
clone_size: NA
v_call: TRBV5-6
d_call: NA
cdr3_nt: TGTGCCAGCAGCTTGGGGCAGGGCAGCAATCAGCCCCAGCATTTT
cdr3_aa: CASSLGQGSNQPQHF

j_call: TRBJ2-7
clone_size: NA
v_call: TRBV4-1
d_call: TRBD1
cdr3_nt: TGCGCCAGCAGCCAAGATAGGGGGACAGGGTCGGAAGAGCAGTACTTC
cdr3_aa: CASSQDRGTGSEEQYF

j_call: TRBJ1-1
clone_size: NA
v_call: TRBV12-3/TRBV12-4
d_call: NA
cdr3_nt: TGTGCCAGCAGCCGGGTTTCAGGGGTAGAAGCTTTCTTT
cdr3_aa: CASSRVSGVEAFF

j_call: TRBJ2-7
clone_size: NA
v_call: TRBV10-3
d_call: NA
cdr3_nt: TGTGCCATCAGTGATCCGGCGGGGGCCATCTACGAGCAGTACTTC
cdr3_aa: CAISDPAGAIYEQYF

j_call: TRBJ1-5
clone_size: NA
v_call: TRBV18
d_call: TRBD1
cdr3_nt: TGTGCCAGCAGACCACAGGGGAATAATCAGCCCCAGCATTTT
cdr3_aa: CASRPQGNNQPQHF

j_call: TRBJ1-6
clone_size: NA
v_call: TRBV5-1
d_call: TRBD1
cdr3_nt: TGCGCCAGCAGCGTTGACAGGGGAGTTTCACCCCTCCACTTT
cdr3_aa: CASSVDRGVSPLHF

j_call: TRBJ2-3
clone_size: NA
v_call: TRBV9
d_call: NA
cdr3_nt: TGTGCCAGCAGCGTAGCGGGGGCCGAGACAGATACGCAGTATTTT
cdr3_aa: CASSVAGAETDTQYF

j_call: TRBJ1-2
clone_size: NA
v_call: TRBV24-1
d_call: NA
cdr3_nt: TGTGCCACCAGCCTACGGGGGGCGGATGGCTACACCTTC
cdr3_aa: CATSLRGADGYTF

j_call: TRBJ2-1
clone_size: NA
v_call: TRBV11-3
d_call: NA
cdr3_nt: TGTGCCAGCAGCTTCTTCCAGGGGTCCGATGAGCAGTTCTTC
cdr3_aa: CASSFFQGSDEQFF

j_call: TRBJ2-5
clone_size: NA
v_call: TRBV5-1
d_call: NA
cdr3_nt: TGCGCCAGCAGCTTGGGCTGGCTAGAGCGTCAAGAGACCCAGTACTTC
cdr3_aa: CASSLGWLERQETQYF

j_call: TRBJ2-7
clone_size: NA
v_call: TRBV30
d_call: NA
cdr3_nt: TGTGCCGGACGGCGGGGGCCCTCCTACGAGCAGTACTTC
cdr3_aa: CAGRRGPSYEQYF

j_call: TRBJ2-7
clone_size: NA
v_call: TRBV6-4
d_call: NA
cdr3_nt: TGTGCCAGCAGTCAGGAGTCTAGCTCCTACGAGCAGTACTTC
cdr3_aa: CASSQESSSYEQYF

j_call: TRBJ2-1
clone_size: NA
v_call: TRBV7-8
d_call: TRBD2
cdr3_nt: TGTGCCGGGACCCCGGGGGGTGCTAATCGGGAGCAGTTCTTC
cdr3_aa: CAGTPGGANREQFF

j_call: TRBJ1-2
clone_size: NA
v_call: TRBV6-5
d_call: NA
cdr3_nt: NA
cdr3_aa: CASSDVGQGSGCTF

j_call: TRBJ1-2
clone_size: NA
v_call: TRBV6-5
d_call: NA
cdr3_nt: TGTGCCAGCAGTCGGGGGGCATCTTATGGCTACACCTTC
cdr3_aa: CASSRGASYGYTF

j_call: TRBJ1-2
clone_size: NA
v_call: TRBV7-8
d_call: NA
cdr3_nt: TGTGCCAGCAGCTTTCTTGGGGCTTCATATGGCTACACCTTC
cdr3_aa: CASSFLGASYGYTF

j_call: TRBJ2-3
clone_size: NA
v_call: TRBV11-2
d_call: NA
cdr3_nt: TGTGCCAGCAGCCTACCGACAGATACGCAGTATTTT
cdr3_aa: CASSLPTDTQYF

j_call: TRBJ2-7
clone_size: NA
v_call: TRBV6-5
d_call: TRBD1
cdr3_nt: TGTGCCAGCAGAGACTCCAGACAGGGGCCCTACGAGCAGTACTTC
cdr3_aa: CASRDSRQGPYEQYF

j_call: TRBJ2-1
clone_size: NA
v_call: TRBV11-2
d_call: NA
cdr3_nt: TGTGCCAGCAGCTTACCGCTGGAGGGCAAGAACTCCTACAATGAGCAGTTCTTC
cdr3_aa: CASSLPLEGKNSYNEQFF

j_call: TRBJ1-5
clone_size: NA
v_call: TRBV4-2
d_call: NA
cdr3_nt: TGTGCCAGCAGCCAAGATTTGAGGCCGCCCCAGCATTTT
cdr3_aa: CASSQDLRPPQHF

j_call: TRBJ1-2
clone_size: NA
v_call: TRBV20-1
d_call: NA
cdr3_nt: TGCAGTGCGTATAACTATGGCTACACCTTC
cdr3_aa: CSAYNYGYTF

j_call: TRBJ1-5
clone_size: NA
v_call: TRBV12-3/TRBV12-4
d_call: NA
cdr3_nt: TGTGCCAGCAGTAGGCAGGGCAATCAGCCCCAGCATTTT
cdr3_aa: CASSRQGNQPQHF

j_call: TRBJ2-2
clone_size: NA
v_call: TRBV24-1
d_call: NA
cdr3_nt: TGTGCCACCAGTGCAACCGCCGGGGAGCTGTTTTTT
cdr3_aa: CATSATAGELFF

j_call: TRBJ1-6
clone_size: NA
v_call: TRBV2
d_call: NA
cdr3_nt: TGTGCCAGCATAAGGACAGTAGGCTCACCCCTCCACTTT
cdr3_aa: CASIRTVGSPLHF

j_call: TRBJ2-7
clone_size: NA
v_call: TRBV5-6
d_call: TRBD2
cdr3_nt: TGTGCCAGCAGCTTTAGGGTCTCGGGAGGCGAGCAGTACTTC
cdr3_aa: CASSFRVSGGEQYF

j_call: TRBJ1-6
clone_size: NA
v_call: TRBV10-3
d_call: NA
cdr3_nt: TGTGCCATCAGAAGAACGGGGGCCGCCGGACCAAATTCACCCCTCCACTTT
cdr3_aa: CAIRRTGAAGPNSPLHF

j_call: TRBJ1-1
clone_size: NA
v_call: TRBV29-1
d_call: NA
cdr3_nt: TGCAGCGCCTCCGGAGGGTGGGGGATGAACACTGAAGCTTTCTTT
cdr3_aa: CSASGGWGMNTEAFF

j_call: TRBJ2-3
clone_size: NA
v_call: TRBV5-1
d_call: NA
cdr3_nt: TGCGCCAGCAGCCCGACTGACCGCACAGATACGCAGTATTTT
cdr3_aa: CASSPTDRTDTQYF

j_call: TRBJ1-2
clone_size: NA
v_call: TRBV4-3
d_call: TRBD1
cdr3_nt: TGCGCCAGCAGCCAAGATAGGACAGGGGCGAACTATGGCTACACCTTC
cdr3_aa: CASSQDRTGANYGYTF

j_call: TRBJ1-3
clone_size: once
v_call: TRBV27
d_call: NA
cdr3_nt: TGTGCCAGCAGTCTAGCCAGGGATGGAAACACCATATATTTT
cdr3_aa: CASSLARDGNTIYF

j_call: TRBJ1-5
clone_size: NA
v_call: TRBV6-2/TRBV6-3
d_call: NA
cdr3_nt: TGTGCCAGCAGTTCCCCTGGGAGGAGCAATCAGCCCCAGCATTTT
cdr3_aa: CASSSPGRSNQPQHF

j_call: TRBJ1-5
clone_size: NA
v_call: TRBV6-6
d_call: NA
cdr3_nt: TGTGCCAGTAACGACGGGGATCAGCCCCAGCATTTT
cdr3_aa: CASNDGDQPQHF

j_call: TRBJ1-2
clone_size: NA
v_call: TRBV18
d_call: TRBD1
cdr3_nt: TGTGCCAGCTCACCCGGACAGGGGGCCGGCTATGGCTACACCTTC
cdr3_aa: CASSPGQGAGYGYTF

j_call: TRBJ1-2
clone_size: NA
v_call: TRBV6-6
d_call: NA
cdr3_nt: TGTGCCAGCAGTACCCGCTATGGCTACACCTTC
cdr3_aa: CASSTRYGYTF

j_call: TRBJ1-5
clone_size: NA
v_call: TRBV7-9
d_call: NA
cdr3_nt: TGTGCCAGCAGCTTAACAGATCAGCCCCAGCATTTT
cdr3_aa: CASSLTDQPQHF

j_call: TRBJ2-2
clone_size: NA
v_call: TRBV5-4
d_call: NA
cdr3_nt: TGTGCCAGCAGCTTGAGGGATGGCACCGGGGAGCTGTTTTTT
cdr3_aa: CASSLRDGTGELFF

j_call: TRBJ2-3
clone_size: NA
v_call: TRBV5-1
d_call: TRBD2
cdr3_nt: TGCGCCAGCAGCTTGGTGCCCAGCGGGGCAGATACGCAGTATTTT
cdr3_aa: CASSLVPSGADTQYF

j_call: TRBJ1-1
clone_size: few
v_call: TRBV30
d_call: NA
cdr3_nt: TGTGCCTGGAGTAGGGCAGTGAGATTTTGGGCTGAAGCTTTCTTT
cdr3_aa: CAWSRAVRFWAEAFF

j_call: TRBJ2-1
clone_size: NA
v_call: TRBV5-6
d_call: TRBD2
cdr3_nt: TGTGCCAGCAGCTTCGAGCGGGGCCCTTACCCCCTGCAGTTCTTC
cdr3_aa: CASSFERGPYPLQFF